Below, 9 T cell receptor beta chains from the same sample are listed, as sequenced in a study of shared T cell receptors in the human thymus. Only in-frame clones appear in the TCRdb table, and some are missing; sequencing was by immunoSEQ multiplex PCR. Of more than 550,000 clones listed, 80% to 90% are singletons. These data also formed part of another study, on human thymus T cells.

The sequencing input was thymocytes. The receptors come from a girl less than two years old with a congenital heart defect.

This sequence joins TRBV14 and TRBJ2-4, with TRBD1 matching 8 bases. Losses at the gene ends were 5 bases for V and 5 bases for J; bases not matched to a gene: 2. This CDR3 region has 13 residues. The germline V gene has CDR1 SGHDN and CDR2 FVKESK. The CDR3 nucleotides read TGTGCCAGCAGCGCGGACAGGGAAAACATTCAGTACTTC. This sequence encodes CASSADRENIQYF.

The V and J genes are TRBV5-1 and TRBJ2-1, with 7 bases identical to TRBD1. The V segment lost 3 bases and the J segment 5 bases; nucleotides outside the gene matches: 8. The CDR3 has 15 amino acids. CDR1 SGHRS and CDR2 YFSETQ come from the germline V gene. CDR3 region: CASSSDRAVHNEQFF. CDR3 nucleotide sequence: TGCGCCAGCAGCTCCGACAGGGCGGTACACAATGAGCAGTTCTTC.

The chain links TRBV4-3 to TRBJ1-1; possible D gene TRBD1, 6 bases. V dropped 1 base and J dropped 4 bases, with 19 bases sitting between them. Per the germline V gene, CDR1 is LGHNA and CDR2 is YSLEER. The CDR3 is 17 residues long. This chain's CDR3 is CASSQVQGMALITEAFF. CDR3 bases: TGCGCCAGCAGCCAAGTACAGGGTATGGCCCTAATCACTGAAGCTTTCTTT.

CDR3 loop: CASSSGVGTEAFF. CDR3 in DNA: TGTGCCAGCAGCTCGGGGGTAGGGACTGAAGCTTTCTTT. The chain has TRBV9 and TRBJ1-1; tentatively, D is TRBD1 (5 bases). CDR3 length equals 13 residues. Germline CDR1 reads SGDLS; CDR2 reads YYNGEE. V lost 4 bases and J lost 5, with 12 bases in between.

The CDR3 coding sequence is TGTGCCATCAGTGAGTCCGCGGGGAGGAATCAGCCCCAGCATTTT. This encodes CAISESAGRNQPQHF. The chain carries TRBV10-3 and TRBJ1-5; D remains ambiguous. CDR1 and CDR2 (germline): ENHRY, SYGVKD. Deletions cut 0 bases from V and 4 bases from J, with 10 bases between. This CDR3 comprises 15 residues.

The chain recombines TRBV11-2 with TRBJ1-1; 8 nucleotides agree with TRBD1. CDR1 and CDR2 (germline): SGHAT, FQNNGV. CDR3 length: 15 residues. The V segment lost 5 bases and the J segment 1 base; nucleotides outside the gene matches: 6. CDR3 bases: TGTGCCAGCAGCCCAGGGGGCGCTGGGAACACTGAAGCTTTCTTT. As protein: CASSPGGAGNTEAFF.

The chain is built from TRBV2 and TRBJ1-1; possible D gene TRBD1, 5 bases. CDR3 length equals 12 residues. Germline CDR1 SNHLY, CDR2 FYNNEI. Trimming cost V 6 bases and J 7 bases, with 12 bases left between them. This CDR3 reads CASSDGGGEAFF. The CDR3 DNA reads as TGTGCCAGCAGCGACGGGGGGGGTGAAGCTTTCTTT.

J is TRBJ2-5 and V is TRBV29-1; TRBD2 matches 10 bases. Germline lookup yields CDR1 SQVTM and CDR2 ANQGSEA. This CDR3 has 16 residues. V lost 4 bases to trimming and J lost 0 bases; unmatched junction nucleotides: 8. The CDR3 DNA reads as TGCAGCGTTGCGGCTAGCGGGGGCCTGTACCAAGAGACCCAGTACTTC. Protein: CSVAASGGLYQETQYF.

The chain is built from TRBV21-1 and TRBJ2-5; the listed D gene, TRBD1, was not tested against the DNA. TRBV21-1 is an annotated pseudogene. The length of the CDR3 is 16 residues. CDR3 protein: CASTLIIRDRGETQYF. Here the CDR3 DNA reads TGTGCCAGCACCCTAATTATCCGGGACAGGGGGGAGACCCAGTACTTC.